These T cell receptor beta chains were read from a single sample in a study of cytomegalovirus exposure and HLA in healthy donors. The method was immunoSEQ multiplex PCR; TCRdb's version includes in-frame clones alone and lacks a portion of them. The repertoire holds around 40,000 clones, with about 66% as singletons. Source material: PBMCs. These receptors were collected from a man between 45 and 60 years old in good health and CMV-seropositive. Each CDR3 is given with its conserved first and last residue. The D gene is left open where the match is weak. Expanded clones get a size class; other rows say once, few or many, or leave the size out.

abundance: few
v_gene: TRBV6-1
j_gene: TRBJ2-7
d_gene: TRBD2
CDR3nt: TGTGCCAGCAGAGAACTCGGGGGGGGCTCCTACGAGCAGTACTTC
CDR3aa: CASRELGGGSYEQYF

abundance: few
v_gene: TRBV5-1
j_gene: TRBJ1-1
d_gene: TRBD1
CDR3nt: TGCGCCAGCAGCCAAGACAGGGGTCCTGAAGCTTTCTTT
CDR3aa: CASSQDRGPEAFF

abundance: few
v_gene: TRBV10-1
j_gene: TRBJ1-6
d_gene: TRBD1
CDR3nt: TGCGCCAGCAGCGACAGTTGGACAGGGGACTCACCCCTCCACTTT
CDR3aa: CASSDSWTGDSPLHF

abundance: .
v_gene: TRBV29-1
j_gene: TRBJ1-5
d_gene: TRBD1
CDR3nt: TGCAGCGTTGGGGACAGAGGCAATCAGCCCCAGCATTTT
CDR3aa: CSVGDRGNQPQHF

abundance: .
v_gene: TRBV29-1
j_gene: TRBJ2-7
d_gene: TRBD1
CDR3nt: TGCAGCGTTGAAGATCCCGGGACAGGGAACGAGCAGTACTTC
CDR3aa: CSVEDPGTGNEQYF

abundance: .
v_gene: TRBV28
j_gene: TRBJ1-2
d_gene: TRBD1
CDR3nt: TGTGCCAGCAGTTCCGGGACAGGGAACTATGGCTACACCTTC
CDR3aa: CASSSGTGNYGYTF

abundance: few
v_gene: TRBV5-1
j_gene: TRBJ2-7
d_gene: TRBD1
CDR3nt: TGCGCCAGCAGCCCGAATAAGGACAGGGCGGGTTCAGGGCAGTACTTC
CDR3aa: CASSPNKDRAGSGQYF

abundance: .
v_gene: TRBV7-2
j_gene: TRBJ2-2
d_gene: TRBD2
CDR3nt: TGTGCCAGCAGCCCATACGCGGGGGACTGGGGCGGGGAGCTGTTTTTT
CDR3aa: CASSPYAGDWGGELFF

abundance: .
v_gene: TRBV18
j_gene: TRBJ2-5
d_gene: TRBD1
CDR3nt: TGTGCCAGCTCACCACTGGACAGGGGAGAGACCCAGTACTTC
CDR3aa: CASSPLDRGETQYF

abundance: once
v_gene: TRBV4-1
j_gene: TRBJ1-2
d_gene: TRBD1
CDR3nt: TGCGCCAGCAGCCATGAAGACAGGGTGGGGGGCTACACCTTC
CDR3aa: CASSHEDRVGGYTF

abundance: .
v_gene: TRBV6-1
j_gene: TRBJ1-1
d_gene: .
CDR3nt: TGTGCCAGCAGGGGCAGGGTGGTCGGTCGCACTGAAGCTTTCTTT
CDR3aa: CASRGRVVGRTEAFF

abundance: .
v_gene: TRBV18
j_gene: TRBJ1-1
d_gene: TRBD1
CDR3nt: TGTGCCAGCTCACCCGGACAGGGATCGGTCTCTGAAGCTTTCTTT
CDR3aa: CASSPGQGSVSEAFF

abundance: .
v_gene: TRBV18
j_gene: TRBJ1-3
d_gene: .
CDR3nt: TGTGCCAGCTCACCCGACAGCCTGACCTCTGGAAACACCATATATTTT
CDR3aa: CASSPDSLTSGNTIYF

abundance: few
v_gene: TRBV12-5
j_gene: TRBJ1-2
d_gene: TRBD1
CDR3nt: TGTGCTAGTGGCCAGACAGGGGGCGGCAGCTATGGCTACACCTTC
CDR3aa: CASGQTGGGSYGYTF

abundance: .
v_gene: TRBV6-5
j_gene: TRBJ1-4
d_gene: TRBD1
CDR3nt: TGTGCCAGCAGTTCACAGGGGGGAGAAAAACTGTTTTTT
CDR3aa: CASSSQGGEKLFF

abundance: few
v_gene: TRBV6-5
j_gene: TRBJ1-3
d_gene: TRBD1
CDR3nt: TGTGCCAGCAGTTCTCTCGGGACAGGCTCTGGAAACACCATATATTTT
CDR3aa: CASSSLGTGSGNTIYF

abundance: .
v_gene: TRBV13
j_gene: TRBJ2-7
d_gene: TRBD1
CDR3nt: TGTGCCAGCAGCACCCGACAGGGGCTGGGCGAGCAGTACTTC
CDR3aa: CASSTRQGLGEQYF

abundance: few
v_gene: TRBV6-5
j_gene: TRBJ2-7
d_gene: TRBD2
CDR3nt: TGTGCCAGCTCCCCCCAGGCGGGGGTCCTCTACGAGCAGTACTTC
CDR3aa: CASSPQAGVLYEQYF

abundance: .
v_gene: TRBV6-5
j_gene: TRBJ2-5
d_gene: .
CDR3nt: TGTGCCAGCAGTTACTCGGGCGGGGCGAATGGGGAGACCCAGTACTTC
CDR3aa: CASSYSGGANGETQYF

abundance: .
v_gene: TRBV4-3
j_gene: TRBJ1-5
d_gene: .
CDR3nt: TGCGCCAGCAGCCAAGGCGGGGGCAGCAATCAGCCCCAGCATTTT
CDR3aa: CASSQGGGSNQPQHF

abundance: once
v_gene: TRBV5-1
j_gene: TRBJ2-3
d_gene: TRBD2
CDR3nt: TGCGCCAGCAGCTTGTCCGGGGGGGCAGATACGCAGTATTTT
CDR3aa: CASSLSGGADTQYF

abundance: .
v_gene: TRBV6-1
j_gene: TRBJ2-3
d_gene: TRBD1
CDR3nt: TGTGCCAGCAGTGAAGGTAGACAGGGGATATGGTATTTT
CDR3aa: CASSEGRQGIWYF

abundance: few
v_gene: TRBV7-2
j_gene: TRBJ1-2
d_gene: TRBD1
CDR3nt: TGTGCCAGCAGCTTAGATCAGGGGGCGTACTATGGCTACACCTTC
CDR3aa: CASSLDQGAYYGYTF

abundance: .
v_gene: TRBV28
j_gene: TRBJ2-5
d_gene: .
CDR3nt: TGTGCCAGCAGGCCGGCCGGGATCTGGGGGACCCAGTACTTC
CDR3aa: CASRPAGIWGTQYF

abundance: .
v_gene: TRBV7-2
j_gene: TRBJ2-3
d_gene: .
CDR3nt: TGTGCCAGCAGCTTAGAGGGAAGGAGGGCAGATACGCAGTATTTT
CDR3aa: CASSLEGRRADTQYF

abundance: .
v_gene: TRBV5-4
j_gene: TRBJ2-3
d_gene: TRBD2
CDR3nt: TGTGCCAGCAGCCCCCCGGGTGGCGGGACTAGCGGGGGGGCCGATACGCAGTATTTT
CDR3aa: CASSPPGGGTSGGADTQYF

abundance: few
v_gene: TRBV6-1
j_gene: TRBJ1-5
d_gene: .
CDR3nt: TGTGCCAGCAGCCCTAATGGGGAGAATCAGCCCCAGCATTTT
CDR3aa: CASSPNGENQPQHF

abundance: few
v_gene: TRBV7-8
j_gene: TRBJ1-4
d_gene: TRBD1
CDR3nt: TGTGCCAGCAGCCTCTCCCGGGACAGGTTCAGGGCTAATGAAAAACTGTTTTTT
CDR3aa: CASSLSRDRFRANEKLFF

abundance: few
v_gene: TRBV6-5
j_gene: TRBJ2-1
d_gene: .
CDR3nt: TGTGCCAGCAGGCCGGACAGTACAGACAATGAGCAGTTCTTC
CDR3aa: CASRPDSTDNEQFF

abundance: .
v_gene: TRBV28
j_gene: TRBJ1-6
d_gene: .
CDR3nt: TGTGCCAGCAGTCAAGGGGGTTCACCCCTCCACTTT
CDR3aa: CASSQGGSPLHF

abundance: many
v_gene: TRBV7-9
j_gene: TRBJ1-5
d_gene: .
CDR3nt: TGTGCCAGCAGCTCCCAAGACAGTAGCAATCAGCCCCAGCATTTT
CDR3aa: CASSSQDSSNQPQHF

abundance: once
v_gene: TRBV2
j_gene: TRBJ1-3
d_gene: TRBD1
CDR3nt: TGTGCCAGCAGTGGACAGGGTCTTAGAGGAAACACCATATATTTT
CDR3aa: CASSGQGLRGNTIYF

abundance: .
v_gene: TRBV11-2
j_gene: TRBJ1-4
d_gene: .
CDR3nt: TGTGCCAGCAGCTTAGGGCGGGGGCGAAGTGAAAAACTGTTTTTT
CDR3aa: CASSLGRGRSEKLFF

abundance: .
v_gene: TRBV7-8
j_gene: TRBJ2-7
d_gene: .
CDR3nt: TGTGCCAGCAGCTTAGACAGGCACTACGAGCAGTACTTC
CDR3aa: CASSLDRHYEQYF

abundance: .
v_gene: TRBV18
j_gene: TRBJ1-1
d_gene: .
CDR3nt: TGTGCCAGCTCAGGGCAAGGAGGGCTGAACACTGAAGCTTTCTTT
CDR3aa: CASSGQGGLNTEAFF

abundance: .
v_gene: TRBV30
j_gene: TRBJ2-7
d_gene: .
CDR3nt: TGTGCCTGGAGTGTTGGGGGGGCATACGAGCAGTACTTC
CDR3aa: CAWSVGGAYEQYF

abundance: once
v_gene: TRBV27
j_gene: TRBJ2-5
d_gene: .
CDR3nt: TGTGCCAGCAGTCCAAGAGGGGGGGCCATAAAGACCCAGTACTTC
CDR3aa: CASSPRGGAIKTQYF

abundance: .
v_gene: TRBV6-5
j_gene: TRBJ1-4
d_gene: .
CDR3nt: TGTGCCAGCAGGGGGCAGGGGAGCCTTAATGAAAAACTGTTTTTT
CDR3aa: CASRGQGSLNEKLFF

abundance: .
v_gene: TRBV6-5
j_gene: TRBJ2-7
d_gene: TRBD1
CDR3nt: TGTGCCAGCAGCCGGACAGGGGGCGGGTACGAGCAGTACTTC
CDR3aa: CASSRTGGGYEQYF

abundance: .
v_gene: TRBV11-2
j_gene: TRBJ1-5
d_gene: TRBD1
CDR3nt: TGTGCCAGCAGCTACAGGGGTGGCAATCAGCCCCAGCATTTT
CDR3aa: CASSYRGGNQPQHF

abundance: once
v_gene: TRBV2
j_gene: TRBJ2-7
d_gene: .
CDR3nt: TGTGCCAGCAGTGAAACGGGACACACCTACGAGCAGTACTTC
CDR3aa: CASSETGHTYEQYF